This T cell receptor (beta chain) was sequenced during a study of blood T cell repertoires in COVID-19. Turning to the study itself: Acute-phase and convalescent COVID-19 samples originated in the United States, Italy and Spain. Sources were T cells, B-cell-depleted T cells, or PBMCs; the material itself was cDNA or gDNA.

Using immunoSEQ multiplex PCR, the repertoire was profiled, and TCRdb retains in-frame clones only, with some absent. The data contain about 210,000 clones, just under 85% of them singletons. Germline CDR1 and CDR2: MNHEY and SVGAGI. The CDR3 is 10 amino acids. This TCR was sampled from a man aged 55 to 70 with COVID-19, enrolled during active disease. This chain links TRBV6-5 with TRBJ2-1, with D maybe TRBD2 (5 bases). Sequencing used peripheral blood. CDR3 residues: CATAGDEQFF. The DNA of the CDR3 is TGTGCTACTGCGGGCGATGAGCAGTTCTTC.